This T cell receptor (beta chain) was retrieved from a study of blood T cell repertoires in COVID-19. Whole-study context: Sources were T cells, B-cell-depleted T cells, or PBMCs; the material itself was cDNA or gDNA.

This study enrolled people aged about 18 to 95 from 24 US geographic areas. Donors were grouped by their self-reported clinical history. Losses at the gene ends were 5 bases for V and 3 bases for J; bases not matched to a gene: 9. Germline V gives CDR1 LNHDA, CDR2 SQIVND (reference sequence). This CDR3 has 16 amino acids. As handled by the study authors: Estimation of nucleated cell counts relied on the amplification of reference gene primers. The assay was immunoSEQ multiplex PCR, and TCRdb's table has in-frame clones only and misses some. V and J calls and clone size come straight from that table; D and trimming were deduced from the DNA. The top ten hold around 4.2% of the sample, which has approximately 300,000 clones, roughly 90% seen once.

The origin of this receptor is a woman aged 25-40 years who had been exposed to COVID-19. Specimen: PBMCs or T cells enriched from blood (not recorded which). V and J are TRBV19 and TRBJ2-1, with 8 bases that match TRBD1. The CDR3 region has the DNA TGTGCCAGTAGTCCGAGGGACAGGATGGTCTACAATGAGCAGTTCTTC. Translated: CASSPRDRMVYNEQFF.